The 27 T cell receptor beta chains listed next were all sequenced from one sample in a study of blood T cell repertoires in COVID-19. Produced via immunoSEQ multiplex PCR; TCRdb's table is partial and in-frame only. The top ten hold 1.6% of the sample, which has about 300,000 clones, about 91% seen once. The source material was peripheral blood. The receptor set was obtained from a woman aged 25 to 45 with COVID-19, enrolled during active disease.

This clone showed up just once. This CDR3 reads CASSLEAPDRINYGYTF. CDR3 coding DNA: TGTGCCAGCAGCTTAGAGGCCCCCGACAGGATTAACTATGGCTACACCTTC. The genes are TRBV7-2 and TRBJ1-2; TRBD1 might be the D (6 bases). The V end was cut by 1 base, the J end by 1 base, with 16 bases between. The CDR3 loop spans 17 amino acids. Germline CDR1 and CDR2: SGHTA and FQGNSA.

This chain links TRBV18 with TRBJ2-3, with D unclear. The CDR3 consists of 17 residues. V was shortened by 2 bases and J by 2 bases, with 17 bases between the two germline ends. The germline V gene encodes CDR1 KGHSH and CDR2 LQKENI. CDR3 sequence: CASSPIPGGSLTDTQYF. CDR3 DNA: TGTGCCAGCTCACCAATCCCGGGTGGATCCCTCACAGATACGCAGTATTTT.

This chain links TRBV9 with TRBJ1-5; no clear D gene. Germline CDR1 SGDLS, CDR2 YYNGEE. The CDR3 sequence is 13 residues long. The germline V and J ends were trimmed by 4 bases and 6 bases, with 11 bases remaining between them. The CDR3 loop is CASSTRLSQPQHF. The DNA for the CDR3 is TGTGCCAGCAGCACCCGACTTTCTCAGCCCCAGCATTTT.

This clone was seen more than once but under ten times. The CDR3 DNA sequence: TGTGCCAGTATAGCTGGAAGCTCTGGGGCCAACGTCCTGACTTTC. Amino acids: CASIAGSSGANVLTF. V is TRBV6-5 and J is TRBJ2-6; D unclear. V dropped 9 bases and J dropped 0 bases, with 12 bases sitting between them. Germline loops: CDR1 MNHEY, CDR2 SVGAGI. The CDR3 covers 15 residues.

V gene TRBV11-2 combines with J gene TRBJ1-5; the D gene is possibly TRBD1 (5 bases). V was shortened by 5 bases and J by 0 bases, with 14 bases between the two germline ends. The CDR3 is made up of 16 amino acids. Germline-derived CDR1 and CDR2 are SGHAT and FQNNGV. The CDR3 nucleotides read TGTGCCAGCAGCCACCCGCGGCAGGGTAGCAATCAGCCCCAGCATTTT. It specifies CASSHPRQGSNQPQHF.

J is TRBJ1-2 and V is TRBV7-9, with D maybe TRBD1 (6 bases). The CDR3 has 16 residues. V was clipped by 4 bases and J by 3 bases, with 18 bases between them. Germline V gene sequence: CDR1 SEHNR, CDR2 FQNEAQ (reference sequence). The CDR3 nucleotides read TGTGCCAGCAGCTCACCGACAGGAGGAAAGGACTATGGCTACACCTTC. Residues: CASSSPTGGKDYGYTF.

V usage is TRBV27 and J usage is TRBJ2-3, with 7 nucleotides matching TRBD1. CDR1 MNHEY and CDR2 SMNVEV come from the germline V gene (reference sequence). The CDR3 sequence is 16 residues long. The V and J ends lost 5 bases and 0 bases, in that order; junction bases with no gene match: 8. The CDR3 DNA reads TGTGCCAGCAGTCACCAAGGACAGGCCAGCACAGATACGCAGTATTTT. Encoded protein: CASSHQGQASTDTQYF.

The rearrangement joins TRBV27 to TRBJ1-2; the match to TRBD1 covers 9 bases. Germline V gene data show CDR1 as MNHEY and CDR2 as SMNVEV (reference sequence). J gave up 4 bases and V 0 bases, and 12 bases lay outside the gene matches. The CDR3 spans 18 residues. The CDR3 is CASSLSKNRQGGSYGYTF. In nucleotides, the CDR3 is TGTGCCAGCAGTTTATCCAAAAACCGACAGGGGGGATCCTATGGCTACACCTTC.

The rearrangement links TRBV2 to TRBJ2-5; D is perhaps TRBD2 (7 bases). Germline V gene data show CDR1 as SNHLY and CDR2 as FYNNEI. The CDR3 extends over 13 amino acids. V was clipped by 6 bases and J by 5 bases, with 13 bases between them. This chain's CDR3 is CASRRGAGETQYF. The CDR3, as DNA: TGTGCCAGCAGACGGGGGGCTGGGGAGACCCAGTACTTC.

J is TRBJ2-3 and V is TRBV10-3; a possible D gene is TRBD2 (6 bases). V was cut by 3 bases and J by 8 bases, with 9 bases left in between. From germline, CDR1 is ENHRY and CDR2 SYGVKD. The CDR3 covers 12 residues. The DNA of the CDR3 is TGTGCCATCAGTGATCGGGAGATTACGCAGTATTTT. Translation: CAISDREITQYF.

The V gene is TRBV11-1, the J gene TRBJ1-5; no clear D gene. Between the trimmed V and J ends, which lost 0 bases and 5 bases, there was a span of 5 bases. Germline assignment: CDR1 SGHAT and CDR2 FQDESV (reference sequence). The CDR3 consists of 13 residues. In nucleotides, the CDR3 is TGTGCCAGCAGCTTAGCGAGGGATCAGCCCCAGCATTTT. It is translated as CASSLARDQPQHF.

The DNA for the CDR3 is TGTGCCAGCAGTGGAGCCGGGACAGGGAATGAAAAACTGTTTTTT. Its translation is CASSGAGTGNEKLFF. The rearrangement links TRBV6-1 to TRBJ1-4; 9 nucleotides line up with TRBD1. There are 15 residues in the CDR3. V gave up 4 bases and J gave up 5 bases; unmatched junction bases: 5. In germline, CDR1 is MNHNS, CDR2 SASEGT.

The CDR3 DNA is TGTGCCAGTACTACGGACAGCTTCTATGGCTACACCTTC. As protein: CASTTDSFYGYTF. The J gene is TRBJ1-2, the V gene TRBV19, with D possibly being TRBD1 (6 bases). Trimming took off 7 bases at V and 4 bases at J, with 13 bases between the two ends. This CDR3 comprises 13 residues. CDR1 LNHDA and CDR2 SQIVND come from the germline V gene (reference sequence).

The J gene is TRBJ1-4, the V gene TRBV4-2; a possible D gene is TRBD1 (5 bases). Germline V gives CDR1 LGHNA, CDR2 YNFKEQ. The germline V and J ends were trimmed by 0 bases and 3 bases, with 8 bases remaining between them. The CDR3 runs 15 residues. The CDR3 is CASSQDWGANEKLFF. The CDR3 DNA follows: TGTGCCAGCAGCCAAGATTGGGGGGCTAATGAAAAACTGTTTTTT.

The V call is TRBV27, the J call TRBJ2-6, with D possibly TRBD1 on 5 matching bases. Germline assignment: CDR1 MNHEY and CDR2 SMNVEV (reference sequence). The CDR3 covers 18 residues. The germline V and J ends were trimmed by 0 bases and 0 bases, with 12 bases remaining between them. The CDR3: CASSLSQVLSSGANVLTF. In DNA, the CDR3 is TGTGCCAGCAGTTTATCACAGGTGCTGAGCTCTGGGGCCAACGTCCTGACTTTC.

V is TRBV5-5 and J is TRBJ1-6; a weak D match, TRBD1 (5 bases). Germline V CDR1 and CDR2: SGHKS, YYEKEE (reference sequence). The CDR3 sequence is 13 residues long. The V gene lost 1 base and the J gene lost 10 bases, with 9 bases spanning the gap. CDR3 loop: CASSLIGGSPLHF. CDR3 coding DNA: TGTGCCAGCAGCTTGATCGGGGGATCACCCCTCCACTTT.

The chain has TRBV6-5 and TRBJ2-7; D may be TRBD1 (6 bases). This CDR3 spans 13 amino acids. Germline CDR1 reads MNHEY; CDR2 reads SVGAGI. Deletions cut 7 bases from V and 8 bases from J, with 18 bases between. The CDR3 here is CASTLTRGSQQYF. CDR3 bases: TGTGCCAGCACCCTTACGAGGGGGTCACAGCAGTACTTC.

CDR3 sequence reads: CASSPIGGETQYF. CDR3 bases: TGTGCCAGTAGTCCGATCGGGGGTGAGACCCAGTACTTC. This chain links TRBV19 with TRBJ2-5; TRBD2 is a possible D gene (6 bases). Germline loops: CDR1 LNHDA, CDR2 SQIVND (reference sequence). Trimming took 5 bases from V and 5 from J, leaving 12 bases between them. The CDR3 has 13 residues.

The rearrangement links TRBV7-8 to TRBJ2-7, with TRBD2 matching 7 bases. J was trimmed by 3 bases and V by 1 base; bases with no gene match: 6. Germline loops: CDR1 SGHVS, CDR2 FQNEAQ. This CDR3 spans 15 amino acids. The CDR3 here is CASSLGGAGRYEQYF. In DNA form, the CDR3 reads TGTGCCAGCAGCTTAGGAGGAGCGGGGCGCTACGAGCAGTACTTC.

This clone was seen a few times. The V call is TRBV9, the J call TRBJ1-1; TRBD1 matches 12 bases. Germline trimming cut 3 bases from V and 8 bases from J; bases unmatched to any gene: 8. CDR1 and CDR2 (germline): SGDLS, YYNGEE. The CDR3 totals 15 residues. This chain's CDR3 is CASSGSGTGGLEAFF. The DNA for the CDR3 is TGTGCCAGCAGCGGCTCCGGGACAGGGGGCTTAGAAGCTTTCTTT.

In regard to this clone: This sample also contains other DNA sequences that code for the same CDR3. CDR3 region: CASSYSSVQPQHF. CDR3 DNA: TGTGCCAGCAGTTACTCTTCAGTTCAGCCCCAGCATTTT. This chain joins TRBV6-5 and TRBJ1-5; D ambiguous. The V end lost 0 bases, the J end lost 6 bases, and 6 bases lay between the germline ends. The germline gives CDR1 MNHEY, CDR2 SVGAGI. The CDR3 spans 13 residues.

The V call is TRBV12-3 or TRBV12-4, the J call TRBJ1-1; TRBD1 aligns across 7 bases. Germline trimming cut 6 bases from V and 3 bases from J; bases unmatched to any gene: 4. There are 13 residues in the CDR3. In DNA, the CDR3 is TGTGCCAGCAGACAGGGGTGGGACACTGAAGCTTTCTTT. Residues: CASRQGWDTEAFF.

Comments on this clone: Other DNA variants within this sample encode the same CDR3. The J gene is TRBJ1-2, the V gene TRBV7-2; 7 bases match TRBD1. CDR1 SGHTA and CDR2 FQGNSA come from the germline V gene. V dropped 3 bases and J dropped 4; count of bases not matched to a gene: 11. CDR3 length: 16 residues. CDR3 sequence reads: CASSLLQGSQGYGYTF. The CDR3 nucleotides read TGTGCCAGCAGCTTGCTACAGGGGTCCCAAGGCTATGGCTACACCTTC.

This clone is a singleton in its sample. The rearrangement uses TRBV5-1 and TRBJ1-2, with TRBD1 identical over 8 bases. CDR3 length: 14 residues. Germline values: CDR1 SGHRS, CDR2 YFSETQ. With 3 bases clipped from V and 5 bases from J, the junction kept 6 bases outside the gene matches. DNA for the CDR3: TGCGCCAGCAGCTCCCAGGGGGCACGATATGGCTACACCTTC. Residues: CASSSQGARYGYTF.

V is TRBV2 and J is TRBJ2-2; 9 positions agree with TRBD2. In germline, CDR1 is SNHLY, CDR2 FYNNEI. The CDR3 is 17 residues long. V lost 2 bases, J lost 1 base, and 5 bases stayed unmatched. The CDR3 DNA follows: TGTGCCAGCAGTGAATGGGTACTAGCGGGGAACACCGGGGAGCTGTTTTTT. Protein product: CASSEWVLAGNTGELFF.

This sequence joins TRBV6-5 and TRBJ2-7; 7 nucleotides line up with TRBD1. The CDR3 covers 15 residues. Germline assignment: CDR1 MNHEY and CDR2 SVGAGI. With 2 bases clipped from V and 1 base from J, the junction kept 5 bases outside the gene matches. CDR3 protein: CASSYTPTGSYEQYF. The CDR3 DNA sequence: TGTGCCAGCAGTTACACCCCGACAGGGTCCTACGAGCAGTACTTC.

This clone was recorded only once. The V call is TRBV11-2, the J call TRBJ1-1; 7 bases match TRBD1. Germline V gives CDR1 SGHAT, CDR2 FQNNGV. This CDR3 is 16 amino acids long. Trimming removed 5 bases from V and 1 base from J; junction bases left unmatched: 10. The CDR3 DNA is TGTGCCAGCAGCACCCGGGAGGGGGCGCGGAACACTGAAGCTTTCTTT. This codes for CASSTREGARNTEAFF.